This record looks at one T cell receptor beta chain sequence and its context. This specimen belongs to a study of T cell responses to AZD1222 COVID-19 vaccine. Produced via immunoSEQ multiplex PCR; TCRdb's table is partial and in-frame only. The data contain 100,000 to 120,000 clones, approximately 90% of them seen just once; the ten biggest clones take up about 6.8%. Per germline, CDR1 SEHNR and CDR2 FQNEAQ (reference sequence). The V gene lost 5 bases and the J gene lost 1 base, with 20 bases spanning the gap. The CDR3 is made up of 17 amino acids. Material: peripheral blood, obtained 28 days after the second AZD1222 dose. The chain employs TRBV7-9 and TRBJ2-5, with a weak D call TRBD2 (6 bases). The source of this sequence is an adult who received the AZD1222 COVID-19 vaccine. The CDR3 region has the DNA TGTGCCAGCAGCCTCTATTCCCTCTCGGGGGTCCAAGAGACCCAGTACTTC. Its protein product is CASSLYSLSGVQETQYF.